This entry lists 24 T cell receptor beta chains sequenced from one sample in a study of shared clonotypes between healthy human individuals. Sequencing used immunoSEQ multiplex PCR; TCRdb keeps in-frame clones, though not all of them. The repertoire holds about 520,000 clones, with about 96% as singletons. The sequenced material came from naive CD4+ T cells sorted from blood. The subset: CD45RA+ positively selected. Receptors originate from a woman in her 30s in good health.

This chain connects TRBV11-3 to TRBJ2-2, with 7 bases fitting TRBD1. The V and J ends lost 2 bases and 1 base, in that order; junction bases with no gene match: 7. There are 17 residues in the CDR3. CDR1 and CDR2 from the germline V gene are SGHNT and YENEEA. The CDR3: CASSLTWGTENTGELFF. In DNA, the CDR3 is TGTGCCAGCAGCTTAACATGGGGGACAGAGAACACCGGGGAGCTGTTTTTT.

The rearrangement joins TRBV18 to TRBJ2-3; no reliable D call. The CDR3 is made up of 13 amino acids. With 1 base removed from V and 6 bases from J, the gap between germline ends came to 8 bases. Per germline, CDR1 KGHSH and CDR2 LQKENI. The CDR3 DNA sequence: TGTGCCAGCTCACCACGTGGGATCGATACGCAGTATTTT. Translating gives CASSPRGIDTQYF.

Remarks on this clone: The sample has other DNA sequences that encode this CDR3 too. The CDR3 region has the DNA TGTGCCAGCAGTTACACCAGCGGGAGCTCCTACGAGCAGTACTTC. Protein sequence: CASSYTSGSSYEQYF. This rearrangement joins TRBV6-5 to TRBJ2-7; 8 bases are shared with TRBD2. Trimming removed 2 bases from V and 0 bases from J; junction bases left unmatched: 3. The CDR3 has 15 amino acids. The V gene's germline CDR1 is MNHEY and CDR2 SVGAGI.

The CDR3 protein is CASSGASGWRRQYF. CDR3 coding DNA: TGCGCCAGCAGCGGCGCATCAGGGTGGAGAAGGCAGTACTTC. The chain carries TRBV5-1 and TRBJ2-7, with D possibly matching TRBD1 (5 bases). Germline V gives CDR1 SGHRS, CDR2 YFSETQ. Trimming took off 4 bases at V and 9 bases at J, with 20 bases between the two ends. The CDR3 contains 14 residues.

V usage is TRBV27 and J usage is TRBJ2-2, with TRBD1 matching 7 bases. This CDR3 contains 17 residues. The V gene's germline CDR1 is MNHEY and CDR2 SMNVEV (reference sequence). V dropped 8 bases and J dropped 3; count of bases not matched to a gene: 15. The CDR3 DNA reads TGTGCCAGCGGAAAGACAGGGAAGGTTCGTTACACCGGGGAGCTGTTTTTT. It is translated as CASGKTGKVRYTGELFF.

This clone was seen a single time. The gene calls are TRBV28 and TRBJ2-1; 7 nucleotides align to TRBD1. This CDR3 is built from 16 residues. V lost 5 bases to trimming and J lost 4 bases; unmatched junction nucleotides: 11. Germline loops: CDR1 MDHEN, CDR2 SYDVKM. The CDR3 DNA is TGTGCCAGCAGTCCCCCGGGACAGCTAATTTACAATGAGCAGTTCTTC. Protein product: CASSPPGQLIYNEQFF.

CDR3 sequence reads: CASSLEGSHSYEQYF. The CDR3 DNA follows: TGTGCCAGCAGTTTAGAGGGGTCGCACTCCTACGAGCAGTACTTC. The chain links TRBV28 to TRBJ2-5; D is possibly TRBD1 or TRBD2 (5 bases each). The better agreement between TRBJ2-7 and the DNA end casts doubt on the J call. The CDR3 contains 15 residues. Germline-derived CDR1 and CDR2 are MDHEN and SYDVKM.

V is TRBV21-1 and J is TRBJ2-7; the tabulated D call, TRBD2, remains unverified against the DNA. TRBV21-1 is given as a pseudogene. The length of the CDR3 is 15 residues. In nucleotides, the CDR3 is TGTGCCAGCAGCAAAGGCGGGCGGGGGCCCTACGAGCAGTACTTC. It specifies CASSKGGRGPYEQYF.

The chain carries TRBV5-1 and TRBJ1-2; D not certain. Germline loops: CDR1 SGHRS, CDR2 YFSETQ. The V end lost 0 bases, the J end lost 4 bases, and 19 bases lay between the germline ends. CDR3 length equals 17 residues. The CDR3 spells CASSLVPGNFEAYGYTF. The CDR3 DNA sequence: TGCGCCAGCAGCTTGGTTCCCGGGAACTTTGAGGCCTATGGCTACACCTTC.

V usage is TRBV5-1 and J usage is TRBJ2-7; D is possibly TRBD1 (6 bases). CDR1 is SGHRS, CDR2 YFSETQ, per germline. V dropped 4 bases and J dropped 3 bases, with 14 bases sitting between them. The CDR3 consists of 14 residues. The CDR3 loop reads CASSPGHMNYEQYF. As DNA, the CDR3 is TGCGCCAGCAGCCCGGGACACATGAACTACGAGCAGTACTTC.

CDR3 residues: CASSNPGTSGYNEQFF. Here the CDR3 DNA reads TGTGCCAGTAGTAACCCCGGGACTAGCGGTTACAATGAGCAGTTCTTC. The gene calls are TRBV19 and TRBJ2-1, with 11 bases fitting TRBD2. CDR3 length equals 16 residues. Germline CDR1 LNHDA, CDR2 SQIVND (reference sequence). Unmatched junction bases numbered 6, after V lost 4 bases and J lost 4 bases. Together with reference TRBV19 and TRBJ2-1, the CDR3 gives the full variable domain: DGGITQSPKYLFRKEGQNVTLSCEQNLNHDAMYWYRQDPGQGLRLIYYSQIVNDFQKGDIAEGYSVSREKKESFPLTVTSAQKNPTAFYLCASSNPGTSGYNEQFFGPGTRLTVL.

The chain is built from TRBV5-1 and TRBJ2-5; D unresolved. V dropped 3 bases and J dropped 3 bases, with 9 bases sitting between them. CDR1 is SGHRS, CDR2 YFSETQ, per germline. The CDR3 totals 13 residues. Here the CDR3 reads CASSSDGKETQYF. The CDR3 nucleotides read TGCGCCAGCAGCTCGGACGGAAAAGAGACCCAGTACTTC.

V is TRBV7-3 and J is TRBJ2-3; D not certain. This CDR3 spans 12 amino acids. Between the trimmed V and J ends, which lost 4 bases and 1 base, there was a span of 3 bases. Germline V gives CDR1 SGHTA, CDR2 FQGTGA. In DNA, the CDR3 is TGTGCCAGCAGCTCCGGCACAGATACGCAGTATTTT. It yields the protein CASSSGTDTQYF. The complete variable domain, with remaining parts taken from reference TRBV7-3 and TRBJ2-3, reads GAGVSQTPSNKVTEKGKYVELRCDPISGHTALYWYRQSLGQGPEFLIYFQGTGAADDSGLPNDRFFAVRPEGSVSTLKIQRTERGDSAVYLCASSSGTDTQYFGPGTRLTVL.

This chain connects TRBV28 to TRBJ2-7; 10 nucleotides agree with TRBD2. Germline-derived CDR1 and CDR2 are MDHEN and SYDVKM. This CDR3 is 15 amino acids long. J lost 5 bases, V lost 6 bases, and 10 bases had no gene match. In DNA form, the CDR3 reads TGTGCCAGCAGCGCGGCTAGCGGGAGTAACGACGAGCAGTACTTC. It is translated as CASSAASGSNDEQYF.

V usage is TRBV6-1 and J usage is TRBJ2-7; no reliable D call. CDR1 and CDR2 (germline): MNHNS, SASEGT. The CDR3 is 14 amino acids. V dropped 2 bases and J dropped 0 bases, with 8 bases sitting between them. DNA for the CDR3: TGTGCCAGCAGTGAATCAAGCTTCTCCTACGAGCAGTACTTC. Its protein product is CASSESSFSYEQYF.

The chain recombines TRBV5-1 with TRBJ1-1, with D perhaps matching TRBD1 (6 bases). With 4 bases removed from V and 1 base from J, the gap between germline ends came to 14 bases. Looked up from germline, CDR1 is SGHRS and CDR2 is YFSETQ. The CDR3 runs to 15 residues. The CDR3 reads CASSRRQDPNTEAFF. The CDR3 DNA reads as TGCGCCAGCAGCCGCAGACAGGACCCGAACACTGAAGCTTTCTTT.

This chain uses TRBV2 with TRBJ1-1; TRBD1 agrees at 7 bases. The CDR3 length is 15 residues. The trim removed 4 bases at V and 0 bases at J, leaving 5 bases unmatched. Per the germline V gene, CDR1 is SNHLY and CDR2 is FYNNEI. The CDR3 sequence is CASSGQGLMNTEAFF. In nucleotides, the CDR3 is TGTGCCAGCAGTGGACAGGGCCTGATGAACACTGAAGCTTTCTTT. The variable domain in full, with the rest retrieved from reference TRBV2 and TRBJ1-1, is EPEVTQTPSHQVTQMGQEVILRCVPISNHLYFYWYRQILGQKVEFLVSFYNNEISEKSEIFDDQFSVERPDGSNFTLKIRSTKLEDSAMYFCASSGQGLMNTEAFFGQGTRLTVV.

The J gene is TRBJ2-2, the V gene TRBV15, with a tentative D call TRBD2 (5 bases). The V gene lost 3 bases and the J gene lost 4 bases, with 18 bases spanning the gap. The CDR3 extends over 17 amino acids. The germline V gene has CDR1 LNHNV and CDR2 YYDKDF (reference sequence). The CDR3 DNA follows: TGTGCCACCAGCAGTTACAGCGGACCCGCGGGCACCGGGGAGCTGTTTTTT. As protein: CATSSYSGPAGTGELFF. Using reference TRBV15 and TRBJ2-2 for the parts outside the CDR3, the full variable domain is DAMVIQNPRYQVTQFGKPVTLSCSQTLNHNVMYWYQQKSSQAPKLLFHYYDKDFNNEADTPDNFQSRRPNTSFCFLDIRSPGLGDTAMYLCATSSYSGPAGTGELFFGEGSRLTVL.

The chain couples TRBV14 to TRBJ2-7; 9 nucleotides agree with TRBD1. CDR1 is SGHDN, CDR2 FVKESK, per germline. J was trimmed by 2 bases and V by 5 bases; bases with no gene match: 10. The CDR3 runs to 16 residues. This chain's CDR3 is CASSVHPGQGPYEQYF. Written as DNA, the CDR3 is TGTGCCAGCAGCGTCCATCCGGGACAGGGCCCCTACGAGCAGTACTTC.

J is TRBJ2-5 and V is TRBV7-3, with 10 nucleotides matching TRBD1. J gave up 5 bases and V 5 bases, and 5 bases lay outside the gene matches. The germline gives CDR1 SGHTA, CDR2 FQGTGA. This CDR3 spans 14 amino acids. The CDR3 DNA reads TGTGCCAGCAGCCGACAGGGGGCCACCGAGACCCAGTACTTC. Translating gives CASSRQGATETQYF.

A single count supports this clone. V gene TRBV2 combines with J gene TRBJ2-5, with D possibly being TRBD2 (5 bases). CDR1 SNHLY and CDR2 FYNNEI come from the germline V gene. V was cut by 0 bases and J by 5 bases, with 13 bases left in between. The CDR3 covers 15 residues. Here the CDR3 reads CASSEASRGSETQYF. CDR3 DNA sequence: TGTGCCAGCAGTGAAGCTTCTCGTGGGAGTGAGACCCAGTACTTC.

The rearrangement links TRBV28 to TRBJ2-1; 7 bases fit TRBD2. This CDR3 contains 15 residues. Per germline, CDR1 MDHEN and CDR2 SYDVKM. Trimming cost V 3 bases and J 4 bases; bases outside gene matches: 6. The CDR3 reads CASSLGGGEYNEQFF. The CDR3 bases are TGTGCCAGCAGTTTGGGCGGGGGAGAATACAATGAGCAGTTCTTC.

The rearrangement uses TRBV11-1 and TRBJ2-3, with TRBD2 as a possible D gene (6 bases). Trimming took 6 bases from V and 12 from J, leaving 22 bases between them. The germline V gene encodes CDR1 SGHAT and CDR2 FQDESV (reference sequence). This CDR3 contains 14 residues. CDR3: CASSPERPGTAQYF. The CDR3 DNA sequence: TGTGCCAGCAGTCCGGAACGACCCGGGACTGCACAGTATTTT.

This rearrangement joins TRBV7-6 to TRBJ2-5; 8 positions match TRBD1. The tail of the sequence fits TRBJ2-7 better, so the J call may be wrong. Germline lookup yields CDR1 SGHVS and CDR2 FNYEAQ. This CDR3 comprises 16 residues. The CDR3 region has the DNA TGTGCCAGCTCCCCATCCAGGGGGCTGAGTCGCGACGAGCAGTACTTC. As protein: CASSPSRGLSRDEQYF.